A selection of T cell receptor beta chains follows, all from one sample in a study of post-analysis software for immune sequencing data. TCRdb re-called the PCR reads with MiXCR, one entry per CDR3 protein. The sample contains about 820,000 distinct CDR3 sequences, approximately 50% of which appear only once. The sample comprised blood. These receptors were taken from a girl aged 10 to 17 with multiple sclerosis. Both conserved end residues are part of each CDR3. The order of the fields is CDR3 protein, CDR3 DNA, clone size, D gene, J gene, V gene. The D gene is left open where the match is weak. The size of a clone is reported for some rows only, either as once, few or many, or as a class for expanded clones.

CSGGQWSTEAFF,TGCAGCGGGGGACAGTGGAGCACTGAAGCTTTCTTT,NA,TRBD1,TRBJ1-1,TRBV29-1
CASSRIFRTQYF,TGTGCCAGCAGCCGGATATTCAGGACCCAGTACTTC,few,NA,TRBJ2-5,TRBV7-9
CASRTGGAEQYF,TGTGCCAGCAGAACAGGGGGAGCCGAGCAGTACTTC,NA,TRBD1,TRBJ2-7,TRBV2
CATSGAYTTETQYF,TGTGCCACCAGCGGGGCTTATACCACAGAGACCCAGTACTTC,NA,NA,TRBJ2-5,TRBV15
CSATGSETQYF,TGCAGTGCTACAGGGTCAGAGACCCAGTACTTC,NA,NA,TRBJ2-5,TRBV20-1
CASKPAGGLTDTQYF,TGTGCCAGCAAGCCAGCGGGAGGGCTCACAGATACGCAGTATTTT,NA,TRBD2,TRBJ2-3,TRBV2
CASSLLAGVWYEQYF,TGTGCCAGCAGCTTACTAGCGGGAGTGTGGTACGAGCAGTACTTC,NA,TRBD2,TRBJ2-7,TRBV11-2
CASSLDLPAGYTF,TGTGCCAGCAGTTTAGACCTCCCGGCAGGCTACACCTTC,NA,NA,TRBJ1-2,TRBV12-3/TRBV12-4
CSARTGTGGIGEQYF,TGCAGTGCCCGCACAGGGACAGGGGGTATCGGGGAGCAGTACTTC,few,TRBD1,TRBJ2-7,TRBV20-1
CASSSGMKAKNIQYF,TGCGCCAGCAGCTCTGGGATGAAGGCCAAAAACATTCAGTACTTC,NA,NA,TRBJ2-4,TRBV4-1
CASSLGGQRADERYF,TGCGCCAGCAGCTTGGGGGGACAGAGGGCCGACGAGCGGTACTTC,NA,TRBD1,TRBJ2-7,TRBV5-1
CSVARQGYYGYTF,TGCAGCGTTGCCCGACAGGGTTACTATGGCTACACCTTC,once,TRBD1,TRBJ1-2,TRBV29-1
CATSGVGSNQPQHF,TGTGCCACCAGTGGGGTGGGCAGCAATCAGCCCCAGCATTTT,NA,NA,TRBJ1-5,TRBV24-1
CASSYHPSGSYNEQFF,TGTGCCAGCAGTTACCACCCTAGCGGATCCTACAATGAGCAGTTCTTC,NA,TRBD2,TRBJ2-1,TRBV6-6
CASSLVGGVPYNEQFF,TGTGCCAGCAGCTTAGTAGGGGGGGTCCCCTACAATGAGCAGTTCTTC,NA,NA,TRBJ2-1,TRBV7-9
CSVGQAVEQFF,TGCAGCGTTGGGCAGGCCGTTGAGCAGTTCTTC,NA,NA,TRBJ2-1,TRBV29-1
CASSSNPGQQETQYF,TGCGCCAGCAGCTCGAATCCGGGACAGCAAGAGACCCAGTACTTC,NA,TRBD1,TRBJ2-5,TRBV5-1
CAGSSFGSSYEQYF,TGCGCCGGCAGCTCATTCGGGAGCTCCTACGAGCAGTACTTC,NA,NA,TRBJ2-7,TRBV5-1
CSARVRTGSNEQFF,TGCAGTGCTAGAGTTCGGACAGGGAGCAATGAGCAGTTCTTC,NA,TRBD1,TRBJ2-1,TRBV20-1
CASSPSGGARTYEQYF,TGCGCCAGCAGCCCAAGCGGGGGGGCAAGGACCTACGAGCAGTACTTC,NA,TRBD2,TRBJ2-7,TRBV5-1
CASSYPRQETQYF,TGTGCCAGCAGTTACCCACGCCAAGAGACCCAGTACTTC,few,NA,TRBJ2-5,TRBV12-3/TRBV12-4
CAISEGSGKGNQPQHF,TGTGCCATCAGTGAAGGCTCTGGCAAGGGCAATCAGCCCCAGCATTTT,few,NA,TRBJ1-5,TRBV10-3
CASSSLVRGYEQYF,TGTGCCAGCAGCTCACTAGTGCGGGGCTACGAGCAGTACTTC,once,NA,TRBJ2-7,TRBV11-2
CSVVPPERGYEQYF,TGCAGCGTTGTACCGCCCGAGCGTGGGTACGAGCAGTACTTC,NA,NA,TRBJ2-7,TRBV29-1
CASSFLGRVETDTQYF,TGCGCCAGCAGCTTTTTAGGCAGGGTAGAGACAGATACGCAGTATTTT,NA,NA,TRBJ2-3,TRBV5-1
CASSQGRTRLYEQYF,TGTGCCAGCAGCCAAGGTCGGACTAGATTATACGAGCAGTACTTC,NA,TRBD2,TRBJ2-7,TRBV14
CSARSPGVGNQPQHF,TGCAGTGCTAGGTCCCCGGGGGTGGGCAATCAGCCCCAGCATTTT,NA,NA,TRBJ1-5,TRBV20-1
CRAGSGANYGYTF,TGCAGAGCAGGGAGCGGAGCTAACTATGGCTACACCTTC,few,NA,TRBJ1-2,TRBV20-1
CASSHDDEGRGSFQETQYF,TGTGCCAGCAGCCATGACGACGAGGGCCGGGGATCGTTCCAAGAGACCCAGTACTTC,NA,NA,TRBJ2-5,TRBV14
CASSQDYEGDEQFF,TGTGCCAGCAGCCAAGACTACGAAGGAGATGAGCAGTTCTTC,NA,NA,TRBJ2-1,TRBV14
CSAGPGASSYNSPLHF,TGCAGTGCTGGCCCGGGGGCGAGCTCCTATAATTCACCCCTCCACTTT,NA,NA,TRBJ1-6,TRBV20-1